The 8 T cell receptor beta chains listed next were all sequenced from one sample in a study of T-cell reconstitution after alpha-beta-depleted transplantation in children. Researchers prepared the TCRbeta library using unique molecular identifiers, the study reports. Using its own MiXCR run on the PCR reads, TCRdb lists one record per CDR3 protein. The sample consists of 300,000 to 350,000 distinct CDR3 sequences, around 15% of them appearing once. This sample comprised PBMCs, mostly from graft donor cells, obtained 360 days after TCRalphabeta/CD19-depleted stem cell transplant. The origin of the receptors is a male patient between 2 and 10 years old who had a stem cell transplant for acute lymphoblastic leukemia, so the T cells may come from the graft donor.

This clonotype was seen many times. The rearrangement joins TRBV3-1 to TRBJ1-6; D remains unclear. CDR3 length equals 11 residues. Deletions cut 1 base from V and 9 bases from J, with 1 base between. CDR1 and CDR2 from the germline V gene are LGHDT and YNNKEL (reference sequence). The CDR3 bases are TGTGCCAGCAGCCAAGGTTCACCCCTCCACTTT. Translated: CASSQGSPLHF.

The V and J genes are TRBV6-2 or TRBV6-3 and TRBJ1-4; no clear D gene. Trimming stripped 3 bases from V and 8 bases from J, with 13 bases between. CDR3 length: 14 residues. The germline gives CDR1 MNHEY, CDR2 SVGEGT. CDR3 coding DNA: TGTGCCAGCAGTTATCGGCCCTCACGGGAAAAACTGTTTTTT. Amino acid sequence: CASSYRPSREKLFF.

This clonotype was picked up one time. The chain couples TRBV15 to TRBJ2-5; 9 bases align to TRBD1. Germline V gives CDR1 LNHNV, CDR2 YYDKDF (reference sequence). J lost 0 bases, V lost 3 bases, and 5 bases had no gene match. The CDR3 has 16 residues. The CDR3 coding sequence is TGTGCCACCAGCAGCTACAGGGGGCCTTACCAAGAGACCCAGTACTTC. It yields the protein CATSSYRGPYQETQYF.

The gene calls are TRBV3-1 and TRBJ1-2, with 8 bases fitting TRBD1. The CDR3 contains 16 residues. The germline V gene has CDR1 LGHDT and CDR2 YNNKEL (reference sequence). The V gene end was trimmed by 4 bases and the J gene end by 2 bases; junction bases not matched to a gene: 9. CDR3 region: CASSRRGPSSNYGYTF. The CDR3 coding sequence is TGTGCCAGCAGCCGCAGGGGGCCATCTTCGAACTATGGCTACACCTTC.

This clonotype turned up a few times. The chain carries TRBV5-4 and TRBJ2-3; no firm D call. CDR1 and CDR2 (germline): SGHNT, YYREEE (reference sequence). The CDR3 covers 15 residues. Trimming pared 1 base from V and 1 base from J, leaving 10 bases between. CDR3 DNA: TGTGCCAGCAGCTTGCCGGGTGCCCGCACAGATACGCAGTATTTT. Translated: CASSLPGARTDTQYF.

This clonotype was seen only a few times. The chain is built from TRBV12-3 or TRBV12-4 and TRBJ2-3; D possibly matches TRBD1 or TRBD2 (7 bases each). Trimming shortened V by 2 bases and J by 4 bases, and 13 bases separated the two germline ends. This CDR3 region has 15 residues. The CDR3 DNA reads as TGTGCCAGCAGTTTAAGGACTAGGGGGCCAGATACGCAGTATTTT. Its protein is CASSLRTRGPDTQYF.

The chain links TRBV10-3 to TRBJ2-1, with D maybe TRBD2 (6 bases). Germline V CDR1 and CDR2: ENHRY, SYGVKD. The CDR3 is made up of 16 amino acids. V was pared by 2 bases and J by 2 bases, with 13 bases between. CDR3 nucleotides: TGTGCCATCAGTGAGCCAGGGACTGGTACCTACAATGAGCAGTTCTTC. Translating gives CAISEPGTGTYNEQFF.

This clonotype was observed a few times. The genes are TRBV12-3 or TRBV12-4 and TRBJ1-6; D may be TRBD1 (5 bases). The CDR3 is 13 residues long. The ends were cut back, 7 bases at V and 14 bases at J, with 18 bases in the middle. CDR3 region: CASKLFDSLSLHF. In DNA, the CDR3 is TGTGCCAGCAAACTCTTCGACAGCCTCTCCCTCCACTTT.